This TCR beta chain comes out of a study of blood T cell repertoires in COVID-19. Study in general: COVID-19 samples, acute and convalescent, were from the United States, Italy and Spain. PBMCs, B-cell-depleted T cells, or T cells provided the cDNA or gDNA that made up the material.

After removal of 6 bases from V and 6 bases from J, the junction contained 18 bases not matched to a gene. Germline V gives CDR1 MDHEN, CDR2 SYDVKM. This CDR3 is 18 amino acids long. Original processing notes: Quantification of nucleated cells was approximated via reference gene primer amplification. TCRdb keeps only in-frame clones here, not all; method: immunoSEQ multiplex PCR. V and J calls plus clone size are reproduced from that table; the DNA served to infer D and trimming. The sample has about 150,000 clones, roughly 84% seen once. The source material was peripheral blood. The receptor was derived from a human donor with acute or convalescent COVID-19. The donor label of this sample is uncertain. The V gene is TRBV28, the J gene TRBJ1-2; 11 bases agree with TRBD1. In nucleotides, the CDR3 is TGTGCCAGCAGCCCCCCCCTCGGGGACAGGGGGGGAAAAGATGGCTACACCTTC. Translation gives CASSPPLGDRGGKDGYTF.